Presented here are 2 T cell receptor beta chains from one specimen sequenced in a study of blood T cells in healthy people across ages. A sample-barcoded 5' primer and a J-beta primer mix were used in a second PCR of roughly 6 to 11 cycles. TCRdb fed the 5' RACE reads into MiXCR, producing one record per CDR3 protein. Found here are about 620,000 distinct CDR3 sequences, 21% of them singletons; the top ten hold 3% to 4.5%. Sequences were obtained from blood. These receptors were obtained from a man aged 70-80 years in good health.

This clonotype has at least ten counts. V usage is TRBV7-9 and J usage is TRBJ1-2, with TRBD1 as a possible D gene (5 bases). Looked up from germline, CDR1 is SEHNR and CDR2 is FQNEAQ (reference sequence). The CDR3 totals 12 residues. V lost 8 bases and J 4 bases, leaving 11 bases between the germline ends. The CDR3 protein is CASAGQGYGYTF. The CDR3 DNA is TGTGCCAGCGCGGGGCAGGGCTATGGCTACACCTTC.

This chain links TRBV14 with TRBJ2-4; D gene uncertain. Trimming stripped 5 bases from V and 3 bases from J, with 11 bases between. The CDR3 is 14 residues long. Germline CDR1 SGHDN, CDR2 FVKESK. As DNA, the CDR3 is TGTGCCAGCAGCGTAGGTTCAGTCAAAAACATTCAGTACTTC. This gives the protein CASSVGSVKNIQYF.